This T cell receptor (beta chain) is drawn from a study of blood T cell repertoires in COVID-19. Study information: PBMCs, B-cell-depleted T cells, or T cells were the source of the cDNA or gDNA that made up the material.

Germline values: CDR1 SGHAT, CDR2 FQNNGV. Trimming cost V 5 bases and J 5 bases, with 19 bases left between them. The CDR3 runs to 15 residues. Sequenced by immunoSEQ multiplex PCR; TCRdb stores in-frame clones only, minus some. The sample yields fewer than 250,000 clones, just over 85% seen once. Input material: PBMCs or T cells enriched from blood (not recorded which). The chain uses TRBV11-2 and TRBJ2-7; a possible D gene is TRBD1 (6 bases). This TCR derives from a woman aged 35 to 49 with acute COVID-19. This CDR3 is CASSTGTPPRDEQYF. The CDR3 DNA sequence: TGTGCCAGCAGCACAGGGACGCCGCCAAGGGACGAGCAGTACTTC.